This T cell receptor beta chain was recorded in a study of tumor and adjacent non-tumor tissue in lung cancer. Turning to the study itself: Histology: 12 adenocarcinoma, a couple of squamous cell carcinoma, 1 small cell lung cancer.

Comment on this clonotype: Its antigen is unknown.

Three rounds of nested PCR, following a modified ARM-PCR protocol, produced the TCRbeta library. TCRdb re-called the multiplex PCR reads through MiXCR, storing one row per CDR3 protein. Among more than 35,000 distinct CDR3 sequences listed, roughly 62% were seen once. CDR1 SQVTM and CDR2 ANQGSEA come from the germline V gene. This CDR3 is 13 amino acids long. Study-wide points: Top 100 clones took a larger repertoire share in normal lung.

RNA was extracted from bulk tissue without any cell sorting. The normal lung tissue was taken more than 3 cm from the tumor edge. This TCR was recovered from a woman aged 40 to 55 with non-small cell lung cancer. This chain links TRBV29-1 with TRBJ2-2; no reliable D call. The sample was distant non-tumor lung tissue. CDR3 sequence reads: CNVRTWMEGELFF. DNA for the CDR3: TGCAACGTCCGCACCTGGATGGAGGGGGAGCTGTTTTTT.